In this sample, the clone carrying this TCR beta chain turned up a few times. Its target is unknown. The sample originates from a study of beta chain features in type 1 diabetes. Broader study findings: When cDNA is sequenced, cells with high TCR expression could be over-represented.

The V end was cut by 0 bases, the J end by 1 base, with 6 bases between. From germline, CDR1 is MNHEY and CDR2 SVGAGI. The CDR3 extends over 14 amino acids. Expressed TCRB transcripts were sequenced because the entire RNA isolate underwent reverse transcription. This table comes from immunoSEQ multiplex PCR, and its TCRdb copy is limited to in-frame clones, with some not included. The repertoire holds some 220,000 clones, with approximately 10% as singletons. This TCR came from a man younger than 35 in good health. Sample: central memory CD4+ T cells from blood. The chain links TRBV6-5 to TRBJ2-5; D assignment may be TRBD1 or TRBD2 (5 bases each). The CDR3 loop reads CASSYSGVQETQYF. The CDR3 DNA reads as TGTGCCAGCAGTTACTCGGGGGTCCAAGAGACCCAGTACTTC.